These 26 T cell receptor beta chains were sequenced from one sample in a study of cytomegalovirus exposure and HLA in healthy donors. Sequenced by immunoSEQ multiplex PCR; TCRdb stores in-frame clones only, minus some. The data contain fewer than 250,000 clones, over 80% of them singletons. The sample taken for sequencing was PBMCs. The receptors originated from a woman between 25 and 40 years old in good health and CMV-seropositive.

The rearrangement links TRBV6-1 to TRBJ1-1; TRBD1 is a possible D gene (6 bases). Trimming took 6 bases from V and 4 from J, leaving 12 bases between them. The germline V gene encodes CDR1 MNHNS and CDR2 SASEGT. The CDR3 contains 13 residues. The CDR3 DNA is TGTGCCAGCAGAACAGGGTCGGTCACTGAAGCTTTCTTT. It encodes CASRTGSVTEAFF.

V is TRBV6-5 and J is TRBJ1-4; TRBD1 agrees at 10 bases. The CDR3 runs to 15 residues. CDR1 MNHEY and CDR2 SVGAGI come from the germline V gene. V was pared by 0 bases and J by 6 bases, with 1 base of the junction left unmatched. The CDR3 loop reads CASSYSTGGYEKLFF. The CDR3, as DNA: TGTGCCAGCAGTTACTCGACAGGGGGCTATGAAAAACTGTTTTTT.

The chain combines TRBV19 with TRBJ1-1; TRBD1 matches 7 bases. Looked up from germline, CDR1 is LNHDA and CDR2 is SQIVND (reference sequence). This CDR3 spans 15 amino acids. J gave up 0 bases and V 6 bases, and 7 bases lay outside the gene matches. The CDR3 nucleotides are TGTGCCAGTAGATCGCCGGGACAGATGAACACTGAAGCTTTCTTT. Encoded protein: CASRSPGQMNTEAFF.

V gene TRBV28 combines with J gene TRBJ1-2; a weak D match, TRBD1 (5 bases). The V end was cut by 4 bases, the J end by 5 bases, with 11 bases between. Germline loops: CDR1 MDHEN, CDR2 SYDVKM. The CDR3 is made up of 13 amino acids. Here the CDR3 reads CASSSQGPYGYTF. Written as DNA, the CDR3 is TGTGCCAGCAGTTCCCAGGGCCCTTATGGCTACACCTTC.

The genes are TRBV27 and TRBJ2-1; 7 bases are a match to TRBD1. Trimming removed 6 bases from V and 6 bases from J; junction bases left unmatched: 14. Germline V gene lookup returns CDR1 MNHEY and CDR2 SMNVEV (reference sequence). This CDR3 contains 16 residues. The CDR3 DNA reads TGTGCCAGCAGGACACCGGGACAGATGGCCCTCAATGAGCAGTTCTTC. Its protein product is CASRTPGQMALNEQFF.

This sequence joins TRBV19 and TRBJ2-1; D is undetermined. Per the germline V gene, CDR1 is LNHDA and CDR2 is SQIVND (reference sequence). The ends were cut back, 4 bases at V and 8 bases at J, with 12 bases in the middle. The CDR3 spans 13 residues. CDR3 sequence reads: CASSTASGDEQFF. CDR3 DNA sequence: TGTGCCAGTAGTACGGCGTCGGGCGATGAGCAGTTCTTC.

Written as DNA, the CDR3 is TGCAGTACCATGGGGGAAACCCAGTACTTC. Translating gives CSTMGETQYF. The V and J genes are TRBV29-1 and TRBJ2-5; D may be TRBD1 or TRBD2 (5 bases each). This CDR3 comprises 10 residues. The germline V gene has CDR1 SQVTM and CDR2 ANQGSEA.

The rearrangement joins TRBV5-6 to TRBJ2-5; TRBD1 aligns across 8 bases. With 5 bases clipped from V and 4 bases from J, the junction kept 13 bases outside the gene matches. Germline values: CDR1 SGHDT, CDR2 YYEEEE. The CDR3 runs 16 residues. In nucleotides, the CDR3 is TGTGCCAGCAGTCTTGGAAGGGCAGGGGGCGCAGAGACCCAGTACTTC. This gives the protein CASSLGRAGGAETQYF. Full variable domain (rest looked up from reference TRBV5-6 and TRBJ2-5): DAGVTQSPTHLIKTRGQQVTLRCSPKSGHDTVSWYQQALGQGPQFIFQYYEEEERQRGNFPDRFSGHQFPNYSSELNVNALLLGDSALYLCASSLGRAGGAETQYFGPGTRLLVL.

The chain employs TRBV30 and TRBJ1-5; D unclear. V was pared by 4 bases and J by 8 bases, with 12 bases between. CDR3 length: 12 residues. Germline CDR1 reads GTSNPN; CDR2 reads SVGIG (reference sequence). The CDR3 protein is CAWTFGSEPQHF. In nucleotides, the CDR3 is TGTGCCTGGACCTTCGGAAGCGAGCCCCAGCATTTT.

This chain links TRBV9 with TRBJ1-2, with 7 bases lining up with TRBD1. The CDR3 consists of 15 residues. CDR1 and CDR2 from the germline V gene are SGDLS and YYNGEE. Losses at the gene ends were 3 bases for V and 2 bases for J; bases not matched to a gene: 7. Here the CDR3 DNA reads TGTGCCAGCAGCGCCCCGAGGGGACAGAACTATGGCTACACCTTC. Amino acids: CASSAPRGQNYGYTF.

The V gene is TRBV19, the J gene TRBJ1-5; D gene uncertain. Trimming stripped 3 bases from V and 2 bases from J, with 11 bases between. The CDR3 is made up of 15 amino acids. The germline V gene has CDR1 LNHDA and CDR2 SQIVND (reference sequence). The CDR3 here is CASSMGGLGNQPQHF. The CDR3 DNA follows: TGTGCCAGTAGTATGGGAGGATTGGGCAATCAGCCCCAGCATTTT.

The chain combines TRBV6-5 with TRBJ2-7, with 9 bases lining up with TRBD2. From germline, CDR1 is MNHEY and CDR2 SVGAGI. The trim removed 5 bases at V and 6 bases at J, leaving 11 bases unmatched. This CDR3 contains 15 residues. CDR3 sequence: CASSTSAGGSFEQYF. In DNA form, the CDR3 reads TGTGCCAGCAGTACATCAGCGGGAGGAAGTTTCGAGCAGTACTTC.

Comments on this clone: At one boundary the junction diverges from the germline segment, which might be a read error. The chain joins TRBV28 to TRBJ1-1, with 7 bases aligning to TRBD1. Germline V lookup: CDR1 MDHEN, CDR2 SYDVKM. CDR3 length equals 13 residues. The CDR3: CASSSKSTGPVSF. As DNA, the CDR3 is TGTGCCAGCAGTTCTAAGTCGACAGGGCCGGTTAGTTTT.

The rearrangement joins TRBV20-1 to TRBJ2-7, with D uncertain. From germline, CDR1 is DFQATT and CDR2 SNEGSKA (reference sequence). Trimming pared 4 bases from V and 2 bases from J, leaving 6 bases between. There are 11 residues in the CDR3. The CDR3 spells CSATNPYEQYF. The DNA of the CDR3 is TGCAGTGCTACCAATCCCTACGAGCAGTACTTC.

This clone was found once. This rearrangement joins TRBV27 to TRBJ1-4; the D is unclear. The CDR3 consists of 12 residues. Germline CDR1 is MNHEY and CDR2 is SMNVEV (reference sequence). Trimming stripped 4 bases from V and 2 bases from J, with 2 bases between. As DNA, the CDR3 is TGTGCCAGCAGTTCGACTAATGAAAAACTGTTTTTT. It translates to CASSSTNEKLFF.

The chain recombines TRBV5-6 with TRBJ2-1, with a weak D call TRBD2 (6 bases). The V end lost 0 bases, the J end lost 6 bases, and 10 bases lay between the germline ends. Germline V CDR1 and CDR2: SGHDT, YYEEEE. The CDR3 runs 14 residues. CDR3 bases: TGTGCCAGCAGCTTGGATGGACTACCCAATGAGCAGTTCTTC. It codes for CASSLDGLPNEQFF.

The J gene is TRBJ2-7, the V gene TRBV7-2; 7 positions match TRBD1. The CDR3 totals 17 residues. Germline values: CDR1 SGHTA, CDR2 FQGNSA. V was clipped by 5 bases and J by 5 bases; unmatched bases: 18. In DNA form, the CDR3 reads TGTGCCAGCAGCCCCTCGCCGGACAGGATTCTCTACGACGAGCAGTACTTC. It translates to CASSPSPDRILYDEQYF.

The chain uses TRBV29-1 and TRBJ2-5; the match to TRBD1 covers 8 bases. The germline V gene encodes CDR1 SQVTM and CDR2 ANQGSEA. The length of the CDR3 is 16 residues. Trimming at V came to 2 bases and at J to 5 bases, leaving 13 bases not matched to a gene. CDR3 loop: CSVEPARTGISETQYF. DNA of the CDR3: TGCAGCGTTGAACCTGCGCGGACAGGGATCTCGGAGACCCAGTACTTC.

The sample holds one count of this clone. The chain joins TRBV7-9 to TRBJ1-1, with D perhaps matching TRBD1 (6 bases). Trimming removed 0 bases at V and 1 base at J, with 9 bases between. Germline V CDR1 and CDR2: SEHNR, FQNEAQ (reference sequence). This CDR3 comprises 15 residues. Here the CDR3 reads CASSLARGRNTEAFF. CDR3 nucleotide sequence: TGTGCCAGCAGCTTAGCGCGGGGGCGGAACACTGAAGCTTTCTTT.

CDR3 in amino acids: CASGSPERGMNTGELFF. For the CDR3, the DNA is TGTGCTAGTGGTTCTCCGGAGAGAGGGATGAACACCGGGGAGCTGTTTTTT. This rearrangement joins TRBV12-5 to TRBJ2-2; a weak D match, TRBD2 (5 bases). The V end was cut by 4 bases, the J end by 1 base, with 16 bases between. The CDR3 covers 17 residues. CDR1 is LGHNT and CDR2 is FRNRAP in the germline V gene.

The V gene is TRBV29-1, the J gene TRBJ2-2; 9 bases are a match to TRBD1. The V gene's germline CDR1 is SQVTM and CDR2 ANQGSEA. J gave up 7 bases and V 1 base, and 13 bases lay outside the gene matches. The CDR3 sequence is 17 residues long. CDR3 region: CSVEVRNGGTGSGELFF. The CDR3 region has the DNA TGCAGCGTTGAAGTACGAAATGGGGGGACAGGGAGCGGGGAGCTGTTTTTT.

The CDR3 sequence is CASGLTIQETQYF. The CDR3 DNA is TGTGCCAGCGGTTTGACTATCCAAGAGACCCAGTACTTC. The chain uses TRBV6-1 and TRBJ2-5, with D maybe TRBD2 (5 bases). Germline V lookup: CDR1 MNHNS, CDR2 SASEGT. The length of the CDR3 is 13 residues. Trimming left V 8 bases short and J 1 base short, with 11 bases between.

This chain uses TRBV7-9 with TRBJ2-7; no clear D. Per the germline V gene, CDR1 is SEHNR and CDR2 is FQNEAQ (reference sequence). The V and J ends lost 1 base and 3 bases respectively, with 7 bases between them. The CDR3 spans 13 residues. In nucleotides, the CDR3 is TGTGCCAGCAGCTTAGGGGTTATCTACGAGCAGTACTTC. This encodes CASSLGVIYEQYF.

V usage is TRBV4-1 and J usage is TRBJ1-5; no reliable D call. Trimming took off 2 bases at V and 4 bases at J, with 12 bases between the two ends. Germline lookup yields CDR1 MGHRA and CDR2 YSYEKL. The CDR3 contains 15 residues. This CDR3 is CASSQRGLWNQPQHF. For the CDR3, the DNA is TGCGCCAGCAGCCAAAGAGGGCTATGGAATCAGCCCCAGCATTTT.

J is TRBJ2-7 and V is TRBV9; 8 bases map to TRBD2. The CDR3 has 14 amino acids. J gave up 7 bases and V 1 base, and 7 bases lay outside the gene matches. Germline CDR1 reads SGDLS; CDR2 reads YYNGEE. In DNA form, the CDR3 reads TGTGCCAGCAGCGTAAAAGCGGGAGCACGGGAGCAGTACTTC. It encodes CASSVKAGAREQYF.

There are a few counts of this clone. The chain is built from TRBV28 and TRBJ2-7; TRBD1 is a possible D gene (6 bases). CDR1 is MDHEN, CDR2 SYDVKM, per germline. Between the trimmed V and J ends, which lost 8 bases and 2 bases, there was a span of 13 bases. The CDR3 consists of 13 residues. CDR3 DNA: TGTGCCAGCCAATCAGGGGACACCTACGAGCAGTACTTC. Encoded protein: CASQSGDTYEQYF.